These T cell receptor beta chains were read from a single sample in a study of human thymus T cells. Sequenced by immunoSEQ multiplex PCR; TCRdb stores in-frame clones only, minus some. The sample has roughly 130,000 clones; around 96% are singletons. The sequenced sample was thymus tissue. These receptors all stem from a boy under two years old with a congenital heart defect but otherwise immunologically healthy. Each CDR3 is given with its conserved first and last residue. D genes are given only for firm matches. Rows give clone size only sometimes, using once, few, many, or a class for an expanded clone.

D	J	size	V	CDR3	DNA
-	TRBJ1-3	-	TRBV5-1	CASSDKHPHSGNTIYF	TGCGCCAGCAGCGATAAACATCCGCACTCTGGAAACACCATATATTTT
-	TRBJ2-5	-	TRBV4-3	CASSQEGPGPGETQYF	TGCGCCAGCAGCCAAGAGGGGCCAGGGCCGGGAGAGACCCAGTACTTC
TRBD2	TRBJ2-5	-	TRBV6-1	CASSVRLAGIWETQYF	TGTGCCAGCAGTGTCCGACTAGCGGGGATTTGGGAGACCCAGTACTTC
-	TRBJ1-6	-	TRBV6-5	CASSLSGVDSPLHF	TGTGCCAGCAGCCTCTCAGGGGTTGATTCACCCCTCCACTTT
-	TRBJ1-5	once	TRBV6-1	CASSEHEDSNQPQHF	TGTGCCAGCAGTGAACATGAGGATAGCAATCAGCCCCAGCATTTT
-	TRBJ2-7	-	TRBV28	CASSRSTDEQYF	TGTGCCAGCAGTAGAAGTACCGACGAGCAGTACTTC
TRBD1	TRBJ2-7	-	TRBV28	CASSLAGTGDWYEQYF	TGTGCCAGCAGTTTAGCGGGGACAGGGGATTGGTACGAGCAGTACTTC
-	TRBJ1-1	-	TRBV28	CASSLVSTEAFF	TGTGCCAGCAGTTTGGTTAGTACTGAAGCTTTCTTT
-	TRBJ2-5	-	TRBV7-2	CASSFIQKETQYF	TGTGCCAGCAGCTTTATTCAAAAAGAGACCCAGTACTTC
TRBD2	TRBJ2-1	-	TRBV12-5	CASASTSGGYNEQFF	TGTGCTAGTGCCTCGACTAGCGGGGGGTACAATGAGCAGTTCTTC
-	TRBJ1-1	-	TRBV5-1	CASSRTQNTEAFF	TGCGCCAGCAGCCGGACACAGAACACTGAAGCTTTCTTT
TRBD1	TRBJ2-1	-	TRBV7-3	CASSFRRDRISYNEQFF	TGTGCCAGCAGCTTCCGCCGGGACAGGATCTCCTACAATGAGCAGTTCTTC
-	TRBJ1-1	-	TRBV14	CASSHLGTEAFF	TGTGCCAGCAGCCACTTGGGGACTGAAGCTTTCTTT
-	TRBJ1-3	-	TRBV4-3	CASSHRPGGLRNTIYF	TGCGCCAGCAGCCACCGACCCGGGGGACTCCGTAACACCATATATTTT
-	TRBJ2-1	-	TRBV19	CASSIFPHGADGEQFF	TGTGCCAGTAGTATTTTCCCTCACGGGGCGGATGGTGAGCAGTTCTTC
-	TRBJ1-4	-	TRBV7-9	CASSLEGSNEKLFF	TGTGCCAGCAGCTTAGAAGGGTCTAATGAAAAACTGTTTTTT
TRBD1	TRBJ1-2	-	TRBV6-1	CASSEEAKTGSCYGYTF	TGTGCCAGCAGTGAAGAAGCAAAGACAGGGTCGTGCTATGGCTACACCTTC
TRBD2	TRBJ2-1	-	TRBV4-1	CASSQDRAGGYNEQFF	TGCGCCAGCAGCCAAGATCGAGCGGGGGGCTACAATGAGCAGTTCTTC
TRBD1	TRBJ2-7	once	TRBV7-2	CASSPEGQGVYEQYF	TGTGCCAGCAGCCCCGAGGGACAGGGGGTCTACGAGCAGTACTTC
-	TRBJ2-3	-	TRBV18	CASSPQTDTQYF	TGTGCCAGCTCACCACAAACAGATACGCAGTATTTT
-	TRBJ1-1	-	TRBV11-2	CASSCIPGCTEAFF	TGTGCCAGCAGCTGTATACCAGGGTGCACTGAAGCTTTCTTT
-	TRBJ2-2	-	TRBV4-2	CASSQVPRDQTGELFF	TGTGCCAGCAGCCAAGTACCCCGGGACCAAACCGGGGAGCTGTTTTTT
-	TRBJ2-6	once	TRBV15	CATSIPEGPSGANVLTF	TGTGCCACCAGCATTCCCGAGGGACCCTCTGGGGCCAACGTCCTGACTTTC
-	TRBJ1-1	-	TRBV27	CASSTAWGGNTEAFF	TGTGCCAGCAGCACCGCTTGGGGGGGGAACACTGAAGCTTTCTTT
-	TRBJ1-4	once	TRBV6-5	CASRLGGTNEKLFF	TGTGCCAGCAGACTTGGGGGAACTAATGAAAAACTGTTTTTT
-	TRBJ1-1	-	TRBV7-9	CASTPGDEAFF	TGTGCCAGCACCCCAGGGGATGAAGCTTTCTTT
TRBD2	TRBJ2-3	-	TRBV27	CASSLWRDLAGGREWGDTQYF	TGTGCCAGCAGTCTCTGGAGGGACCTAGCGGGGGGGCGAGAATGGGGAGATACGCAGTATTTT
-	TRBJ2-3	once	TRBV2	CASSARRGPTDTQYF	TGTGCCAGCAGTGCCCGGCGGGGGCCCACAGATACGCAGTATTTT
TRBD1	TRBJ2-7	-	TRBV27	CASSLGQGAYEQYF	TGTGCCAGCAGTTTAGGACAGGGGGCCTACGAGCAGTACTTC
TRBD2	TRBJ2-7	-	TRBV27	CASRVAGASYEQYF	TGTGCCAGCAGGGTAGCGGGGGCCTCCTACGAGCAGTACTTC
TRBD2	TRBJ2-3	-	TRBV7-2	CASSLDLRGDLTDTQYF	TGTGCCAGCAGCTTAGATTTGCGGGGGGACCTCACAGATACGCAGTATTTT
-	TRBJ2-7	-	TRBV30	CAWSVPVNNRDNSYEQYF	TGTGCCTGGAGTGTCCCTGTAAATAACCGGGACAACTCCTACGAGCAGTACTTC
-	TRBJ1-1	-	TRBV5-1	CASSLSTGGGLNTEAFF	TGCGCCAGCAGCTTGTCGACAGGCGGGGGGCTGAACACTGAAGCTTTCTTT
TRBD2	TRBJ2-7	-	TRBV7-2	CASSSRGASSYEQYF	TGTGCCAGCAGCTCGCGGGGGGCCAGCTCCTACGAGCAGTACTTC
TRBD2	TRBJ2-5	-	TRBV7-7	CASSPRLAGDHQETQYF	TGTGCCAGCAGCCCTCGACTAGCGGGGGACCACCAAGAGACCCAGTACTTC
-	TRBJ1-1	-	TRBV18	CASSPRGDMNTEAFF	TGTGCCAGCTCACCGCGGGGGGACATGAACACTGAAGCTTTCTTT
-	TRBJ2-6	-	TRBV27	CASSPFRVWSGANVLTF	TGTGCCAGCAGTCCTTTTCGGGTGTGGTCTGGGGCCAACGTCCTGACTTTC
TRBD1	TRBJ2-7	-	TRBV5-8	CASSSPGQTYDSYEQYF	TGTGCCAGCAGCTCTCCGGGACAGACGTATGATTCCTACGAGCAGTACTTC
TRBD1	TRBJ1-2	-	TRBV28	CASSSGQVTRYGYTF	TGTGCCAGCAGTTCAGGACAGGTGACCCGCTATGGCTACACCTTC
-	TRBJ2-3	-	TRBV10-1	CASSEVDSSTDTQYF	TGCGCCAGCAGTGAGGTGGACTCTAGCACAGATACGCAGTATTTT
-	TRBJ2-7	-	TRBV18	CASLELYSYEQYF	TGTGCCAGCCTAGAGCTATATTCCTACGAGCAGTACTTC
TRBD1	TRBJ1-6	-	TRBV9	CASSDRGQGNRSYNSPLHF	TGTGCCAGCAGCGATAGGGGACAGGGGAATCGGTCCTATAATTCACCCCTCCACTTT
TRBD2	TRBJ2-4	-	TRBV4-2	CASSPRGERGGKNIQYF	TGTGCCAGCAGCCCCCGGGGGGAGCGGGGGGGCAAAAACATTCAGTACTTC
-	TRBJ2-2	-	TRBV16	CASSQSSPTTGELFF	TGTGCCAGCAGCCAATCGTCCCCCACCACCGGGGAGCTGTTTTTT
-	TRBJ2-5	-	TRBV6-1	CASNDRPQETQYF	TGTGCCAGCAACGACAGACCTCAAGAGACCCAGTACTTC
TRBD1	TRBJ2-5	-	TRBV19	CASSIPDRGRIQETQYF	TGTGCCAGTAGTATTCCCGACAGGGGGCGCATCCAAGAGACCCAGTACTTC
TRBD2	TRBJ2-7	-	TRBV5-1	CASSPKPTSGATSSYEQYF	TGCGCCAGCAGCCCCAAACCGACTAGCGGGGCCACAAGCTCCTACGAGCAGTACTTC
TRBD2	TRBJ2-7	-	TRBV4-3	CASSQGAPGTSGVHEQYF	TGCGCCAGCAGCCAAGGGGCTCCCGGGACTAGCGGGGTCCACGAGCAGTACTTC
-	TRBJ1-2	-	TRBV5-1	CASSLDSPGTGGYTF	TGCGCCAGCAGCTTGGACAGCCCCGGAACGGGTGGCTACACCTTC
TRBD2	TRBJ2-5	-	TRBV5-6	CASSLVAGEDTQYF	TGTGCCAGCAGCTTAGTCGCGGGGGAGGATACCCAGTACTTC
TRBD1	TRBJ2-3	once	TRBV14	CASSQVGQGADTQYF	TGTGCCAGCAGCCAAGTGGGACAGGGGGCAGATACGCAGTATTTT
-	TRBJ1-1	few	TRBV30	CAWRVLGAGTEAFF	TGTGCCTGGAGGGTGCTGGGGGCGGGCACTGAAGCTTTCTTT
TRBD2	TRBJ2-3	-	TRBV7-6	CASRRLAGGLTDTQYF	TGTGCCAGCAGGCGACTAGCGGGGGGGCTAACAGATACGCAGTATTTT